This T cell receptor (beta chain) derives from a study of STAT5B mutations in CD4+ large granular lymphocyte leukemia. General study results and limits: 25% of private leukemic clonotypes occurred rarely in other patients' non-leukemic repertoires. Higher CD4+ than CD8+ T-LGLL clonality might reflect small sample size.

Measured with immunoSEQ multiplex PCR; TCRdb has only the in-frame clones, and not every one. The sample has roughly 19,000 clones, 60% to 80% seen once. There are 14 residues in the CDR3. V was trimmed by 0 bases and J by 6 bases, leaving 12 bases between them. Germline V CDR1 and CDR2: SGHRS, YFSETQ. With regard to this clone: Its target is unknown.

The chain uses TRBV5-1 and TRBJ2-5; D could derive from TRBD1 or TRBD2 (5 bases each). What was sequenced was CD4+ T cells from blood buffy coats. This TCR derives from a human donor in good health. The CDR3, as DNA: TGCGCCAGCAGCTTGGCCGTGGGGGTAAAGACCCAGTACTTC. This translates into CASSLAVGVKTQYF.